This TCR beta chain was captured by sequencing in a study of blood T cell repertoires in COVID-19. Whole-study context: Researchers got acute and convalescent COVID-19 samples from the United States, Italy and Spain.

The CDR3 consists of 14 residues. Germline V gene lookup returns CDR1 LNHDA and CDR2 SQIVND (reference sequence). Trimming took 5 bases from V and 6 from J, leaving 14 bases between them. Per the original data handling: Reference gene primer amplification in the assay estimated nucleated cell counts. Here immunoSEQ multiplex PCR was the method, and the copy in TCRdb shows in-frame clones only, minus some. The V and J calls and clone size are taken from that table; D and trimming were inferred from the DNA. The repertoire consists of approximately 150,000 clones, with 90% occurring once and the leading ten covering 18%.

This TCR came from a man in his 60s with active or convalescent COVID-19. V gene TRBV19 combines with J gene TRBJ2-1; D is possibly TRBD2 (6 bases). The sequenced sample consisted of peripheral blood. CDR3 in DNA: TGTGCCAGTAGTTTCACCGGGACTTCCAATGAGCAGTTCTTC. It is translated as CASSFTGTSNEQFF.